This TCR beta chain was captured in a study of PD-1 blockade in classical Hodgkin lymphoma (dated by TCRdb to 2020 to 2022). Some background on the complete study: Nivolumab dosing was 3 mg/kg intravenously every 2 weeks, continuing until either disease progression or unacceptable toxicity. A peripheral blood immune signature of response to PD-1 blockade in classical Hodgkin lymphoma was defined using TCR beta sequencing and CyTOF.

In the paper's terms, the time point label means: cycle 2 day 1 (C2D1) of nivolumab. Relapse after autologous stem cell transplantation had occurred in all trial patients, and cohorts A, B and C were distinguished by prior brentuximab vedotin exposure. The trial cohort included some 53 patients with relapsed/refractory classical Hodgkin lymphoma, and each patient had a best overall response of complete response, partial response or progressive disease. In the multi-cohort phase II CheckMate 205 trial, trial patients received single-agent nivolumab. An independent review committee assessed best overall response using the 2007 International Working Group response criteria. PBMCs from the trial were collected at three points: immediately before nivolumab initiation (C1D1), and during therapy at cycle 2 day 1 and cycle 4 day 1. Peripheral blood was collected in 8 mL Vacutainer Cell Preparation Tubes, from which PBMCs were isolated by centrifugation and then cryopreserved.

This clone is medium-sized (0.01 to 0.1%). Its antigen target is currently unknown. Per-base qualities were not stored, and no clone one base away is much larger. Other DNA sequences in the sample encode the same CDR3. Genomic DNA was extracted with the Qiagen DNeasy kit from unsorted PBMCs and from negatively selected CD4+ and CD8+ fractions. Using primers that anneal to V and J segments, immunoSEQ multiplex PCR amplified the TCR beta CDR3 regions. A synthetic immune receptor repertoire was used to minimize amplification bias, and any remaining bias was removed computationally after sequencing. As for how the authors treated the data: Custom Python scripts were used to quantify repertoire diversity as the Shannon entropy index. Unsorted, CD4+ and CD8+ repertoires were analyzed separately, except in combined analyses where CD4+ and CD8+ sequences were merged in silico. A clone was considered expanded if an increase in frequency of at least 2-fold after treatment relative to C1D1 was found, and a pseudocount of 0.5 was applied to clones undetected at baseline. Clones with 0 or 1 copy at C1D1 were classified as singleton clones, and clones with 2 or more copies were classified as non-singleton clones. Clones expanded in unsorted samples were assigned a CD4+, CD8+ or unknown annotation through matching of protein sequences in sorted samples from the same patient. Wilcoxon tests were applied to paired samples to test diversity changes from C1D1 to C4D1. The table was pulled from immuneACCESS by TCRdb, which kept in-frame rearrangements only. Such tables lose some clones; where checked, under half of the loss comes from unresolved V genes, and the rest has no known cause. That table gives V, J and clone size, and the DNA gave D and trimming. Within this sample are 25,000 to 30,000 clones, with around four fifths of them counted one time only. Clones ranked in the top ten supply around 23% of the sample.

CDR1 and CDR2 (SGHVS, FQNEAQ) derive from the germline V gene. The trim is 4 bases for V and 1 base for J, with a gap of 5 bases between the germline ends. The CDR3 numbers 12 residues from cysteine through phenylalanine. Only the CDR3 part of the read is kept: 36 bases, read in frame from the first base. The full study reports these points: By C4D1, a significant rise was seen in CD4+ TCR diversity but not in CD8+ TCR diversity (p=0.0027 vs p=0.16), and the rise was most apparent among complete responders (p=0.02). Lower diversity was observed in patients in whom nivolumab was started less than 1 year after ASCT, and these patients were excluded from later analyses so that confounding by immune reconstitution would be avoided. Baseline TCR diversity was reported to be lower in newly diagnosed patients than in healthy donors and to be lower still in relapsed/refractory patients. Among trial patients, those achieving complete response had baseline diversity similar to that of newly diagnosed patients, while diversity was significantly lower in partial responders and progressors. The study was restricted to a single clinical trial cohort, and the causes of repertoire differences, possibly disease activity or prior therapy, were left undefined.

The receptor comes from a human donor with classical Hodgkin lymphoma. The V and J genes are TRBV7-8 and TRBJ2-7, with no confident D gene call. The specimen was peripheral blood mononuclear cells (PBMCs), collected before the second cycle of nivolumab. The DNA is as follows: TGTGCCAGCAGCTCCACATCCTACGAGCAGTACTTC. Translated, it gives CASSSTSYEQYF.